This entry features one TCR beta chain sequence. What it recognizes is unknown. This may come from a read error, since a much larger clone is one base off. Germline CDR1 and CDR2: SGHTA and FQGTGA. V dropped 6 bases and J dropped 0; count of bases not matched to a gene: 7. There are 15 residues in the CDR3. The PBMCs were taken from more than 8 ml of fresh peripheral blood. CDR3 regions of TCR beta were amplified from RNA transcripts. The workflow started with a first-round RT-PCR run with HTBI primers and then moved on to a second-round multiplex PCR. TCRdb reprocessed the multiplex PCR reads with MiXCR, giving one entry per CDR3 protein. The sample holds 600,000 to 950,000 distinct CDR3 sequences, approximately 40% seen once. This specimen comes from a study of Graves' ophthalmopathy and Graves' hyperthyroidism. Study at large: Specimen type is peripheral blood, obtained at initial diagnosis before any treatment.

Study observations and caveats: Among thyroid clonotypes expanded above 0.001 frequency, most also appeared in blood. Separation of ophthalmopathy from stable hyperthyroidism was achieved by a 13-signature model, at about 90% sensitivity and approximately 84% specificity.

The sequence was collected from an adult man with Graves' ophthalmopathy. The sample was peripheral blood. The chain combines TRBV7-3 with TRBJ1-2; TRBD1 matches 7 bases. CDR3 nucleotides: TGTGCCAGCAGTTCGGACAGGCCGTCTAACTATGGCTACACCTTC. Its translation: CASSSDRPSNYGYTF.